The rows below give T cell receptor beta chains drawn from one sample of a study of cytomegalovirus exposure and HLA in healthy donors. The assay was immunoSEQ multiplex PCR, and TCRdb's table has in-frame clones only and misses some. The table includes about 130,000 clones, about 71% detected once. The material sequenced was PBMCs. These receptors originate from a woman aged 50 to 60 in good health and CMV-seronegative. Each CDR3 is given with its conserved first and last residue. A D gene is named only where the DNA matches it firmly. Not every row has a clone size; where given, it reads once, few, many or a size class.

TRBV28,TRBD1,12,once,TRBJ1-5,TGTGCCAGCAGTTTTGCTGGGACAGGGCGGCATTTT,CASSFAGTGRHF
TRBV7-9,NA,16,NA,TRBJ1-4,TGTGCCAGCAGCCCGGGCAGGGGCGCAACTAGTGAAAAACTGTTTTTT,CASSPGRGATSEKLFF
TRBV7-2,TRBD1,14,few,TRBJ2-2,TGTGCCAGCAGTCCTATGACAGGGACCGGGGAGCTGTTTTTT,CASSPMTGTGELFF
TRBV7-9,TRBD1,17,NA,TRBJ2-7,TGTGCCAGCAGCTCTACACGCTCCGGGACAGAGTTCTACGAGCAGTACTTC,CASSSTRSGTEFYEQYF
TRBV29-1,TRBD2,16,NA,TRBJ2-7,TGCAGCGTTGTTCCCTTGACTAGCGGGAGTTTCTACGAGCAGTACTTC,CSVVPLTSGSFYEQYF
TRBV7-9,TRBD2,16,NA,TRBJ2-2,TGTGCCAGCAGCCCTGGGACTAGCGGAAACTCCGGGGAGCTGTTTTTT,CASSPGTSGNSGELFF
TRBV5-1,TRBD1,14,NA,TRBJ2-7,TGCGCCAGCAGCTCTGACAGGGCACCCTACGAGCAGTACTTC,CASSSDRAPYEQYF
TRBV10-3,NA,14,NA,TRBJ1-3,TGTGCCACGAACGGACAGATCAGGGGAAACACCATATATTTT,CATNGQIRGNTIYF
TRBV5-6,TRBD1,17,NA,TRBJ1-1,TGTGCCAGCAGCCGCCTCGAAGGGGACAGTGAATTAACTGAAGCTTTCTTT,CASSRLEGDSELTEAFF
TRBV9,TRBD2,16,NA,TRBJ2-1,TGTGCCAGCAGCGCCACTAGCGGGAGGGCCAGCTATGAGCAGTTCTTC,CASSATSGRASYEQFF
TRBV7-2,NA,16,NA,TRBJ2-7,TGTGCCAGCAGCTTATCAACTGCAGGGCGCGCTTACGAGCAGTACTTC,CASSLSTAGRAYEQYF
TRBV29-1,TRBD1,15,NA,TRBJ2-7,TGCAGCGTAACCGGGACAGCGTACCACGGATACGAGCAGTACTTC,CSVTGTAYHGYEQYF
TRBV19,NA,13,NA,TRBJ2-2,TGTGCCAGTAGTATTACAGACACCGGGGAGCTGTTTTTT,CASSITDTGELFF
TRBV28,TRBD2,15,NA,TRBJ2-7,TGTGCCAGCAGTTCCCCCCGCGGGGGGGTTAGTGAGCAGTACTTC,CASSSPRGGVSEQYF
TRBV30,NA,14,NA,TRBJ1-2,TGTGCCTGGATCGAGAGGGGGTTAACCTATGGCTACACCTTC,CAWIERGLTYGYTF
TRBV18,TRBD1,17,NA,TRBJ1-2,TGTGCCAGCTCACCGTATTTCGGGACAGGCAATGACTATGGCTACACCTTC,CASSPYFGTGNDYGYTF
TRBV4-1,NA,14,NA,TRBJ2-7,TGCGCCAGCAGCCCGCCGCCAGGGTTTGACGAGCAGTACTTC,CASSPPPGFDEQYF
TRBV6-5,TRBD2,15,NA,TRBJ2-7,TGTGCCAGCAGTTACCAAGCGGGAAACTCCTACGAGCAGTACTTC,CASSYQAGNSYEQYF
TRBV5-1,TRBD1,16,NA,TRBJ1-2,TGCGCCAGCAGCTTTTTCGGACAGGGGGGTAAGGATGGCTACACCTTC,CASSFFGQGGKDGYTF
TRBV4-2,NA,16,NA,TRBJ1-5,TGTGCCAGCAGCCAGGCCCCGGGGGGAGTGAATCAGCCCCAGCATTTT,CASSQAPGGVNQPQHF